This record covers a single T cell receptor (beta chain). No antigen is known for it. The sample carries other DNA sequences with the same CDR3. The germline V gene encodes CDR1 GTSNPN and CDR2 SVGIG (reference sequence). This CDR3 is 13 amino acids long. V lost 3 bases and J 0 bases, leaving 3 bases between the germline ends. Indicated treatment: about 20 received Ad26.COV2.S at low or high dose, single or two shots; roughly 5 received placebo; per-sample allocation not given. The samples date from day 63 after the first vaccine or placebo injection. An adult of 18-55 years in Boston served as donor. Sequencing used immunoSEQ multiplex PCR; TCRdb keeps in-frame clones, though not all of them. The sample comprises about 350,000 clones, about nine tenths of which are singletons, and around 6.1% rests with the top ten. The record originates from a study of Ad26.COV2.S vaccination and SARS-CoV-2 variants. Study summary: A COV1001 Ad26.COV2.S trial-arm participant provided the sample. Ad26.COV2.S shots went into the muscle once or twice, 56 days apart. Study-wide results and limits: Possibly, TCR breadth and depth analyses underestimated total T cell responses.

This material consisted of peripheral blood, taken in a trial of Ad26.COV2.S vaccine versus placebo. The chain joins TRBV30 to TRBJ1-6, with D hard to call. This TCR was recovered from a person between 18 and 65 years old who received the Ad26.COV2.S COVID-19 vaccine or a placebo. CDR3 nucleotide sequence: TGTGCCTGGAGGACCTCCTATAATTCACCCCTCCACTTT. Translation: CAWRTSYNSPLHF.